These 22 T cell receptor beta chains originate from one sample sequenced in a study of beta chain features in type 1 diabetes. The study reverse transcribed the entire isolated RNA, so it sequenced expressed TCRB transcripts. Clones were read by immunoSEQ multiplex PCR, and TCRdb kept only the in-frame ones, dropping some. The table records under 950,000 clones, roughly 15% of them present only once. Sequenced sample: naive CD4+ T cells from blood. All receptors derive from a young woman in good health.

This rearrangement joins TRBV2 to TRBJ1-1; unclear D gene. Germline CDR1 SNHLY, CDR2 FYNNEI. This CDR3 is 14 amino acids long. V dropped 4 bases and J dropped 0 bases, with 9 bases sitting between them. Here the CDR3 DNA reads TGTGCCAGCAGTGCGGTCAGTATGAACACTGAAGCTTTCTTT. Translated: CASSAVSMNTEAFF.

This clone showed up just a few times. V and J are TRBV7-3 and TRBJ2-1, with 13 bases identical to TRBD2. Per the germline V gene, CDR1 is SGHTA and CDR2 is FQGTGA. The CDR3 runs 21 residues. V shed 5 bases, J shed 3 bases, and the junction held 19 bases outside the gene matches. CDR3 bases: TGTGCCAGCAGCAAACGGACTAGCGGGAGTGAGGGAAAGATAAACTACAATGAGCAGTTCTTC. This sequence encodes CASSKRTSGSEGKINYNEQFF.

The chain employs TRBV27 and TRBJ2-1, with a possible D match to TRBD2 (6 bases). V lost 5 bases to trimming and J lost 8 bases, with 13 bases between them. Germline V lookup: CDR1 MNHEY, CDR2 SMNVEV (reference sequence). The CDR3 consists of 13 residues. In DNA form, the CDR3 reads TGTGCCAGCAGTCTGACTAGTCTCCATGAGCAGTTCTTC. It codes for CASSLTSLHEQFF.

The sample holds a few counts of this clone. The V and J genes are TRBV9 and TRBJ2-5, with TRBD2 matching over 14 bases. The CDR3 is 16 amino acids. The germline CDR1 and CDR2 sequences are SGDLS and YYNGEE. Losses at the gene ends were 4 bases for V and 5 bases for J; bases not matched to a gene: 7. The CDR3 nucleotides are TGTGCCAGCAGCCGACCCGGGACTAGCGGGAGCGAGACCCAGTACTTC. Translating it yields CASSRPGTSGSETQYF.

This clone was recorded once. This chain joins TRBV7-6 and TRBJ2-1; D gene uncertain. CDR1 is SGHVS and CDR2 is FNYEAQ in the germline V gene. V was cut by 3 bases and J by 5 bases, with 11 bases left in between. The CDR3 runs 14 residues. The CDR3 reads CASSFILGDNEQFF. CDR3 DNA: TGTGCCAGCAGCTTCATCCTCGGCGACAATGAGCAGTTCTTC.

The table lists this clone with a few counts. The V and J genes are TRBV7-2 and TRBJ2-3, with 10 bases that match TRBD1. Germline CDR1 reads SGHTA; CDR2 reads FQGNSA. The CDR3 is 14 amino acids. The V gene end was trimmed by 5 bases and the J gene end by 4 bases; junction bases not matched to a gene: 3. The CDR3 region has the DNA TGTGCCAGCAGCCGACAGGGGGCTGCAGATACGCAGTATTTT. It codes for CASSRQGAADTQYF.

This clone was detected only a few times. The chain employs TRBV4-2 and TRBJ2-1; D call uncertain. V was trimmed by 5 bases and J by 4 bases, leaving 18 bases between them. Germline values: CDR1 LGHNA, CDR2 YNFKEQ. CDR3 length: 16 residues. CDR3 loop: CASSYHWNSGYNEQFF. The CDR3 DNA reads TGTGCCAGCAGCTATCACTGGAACTCCGGATACAATGAGCAGTTCTTC.

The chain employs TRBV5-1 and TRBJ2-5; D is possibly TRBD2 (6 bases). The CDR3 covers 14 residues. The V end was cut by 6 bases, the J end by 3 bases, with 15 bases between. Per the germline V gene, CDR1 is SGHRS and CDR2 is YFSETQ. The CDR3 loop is CASTPGDEEETQYF. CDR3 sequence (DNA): TGCGCCAGCACCCCGGGGGACGAAGAAGAGACCCAGTACTTC.

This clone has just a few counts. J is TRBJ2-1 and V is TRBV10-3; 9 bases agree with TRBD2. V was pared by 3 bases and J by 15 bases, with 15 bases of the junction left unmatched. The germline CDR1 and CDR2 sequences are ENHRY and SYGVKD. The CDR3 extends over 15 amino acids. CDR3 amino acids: CAISDTVASGKGTFF. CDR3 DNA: TGTGCCATCAGTGACACCGTGGCTAGCGGGAAAGGCACGTTCTTC.

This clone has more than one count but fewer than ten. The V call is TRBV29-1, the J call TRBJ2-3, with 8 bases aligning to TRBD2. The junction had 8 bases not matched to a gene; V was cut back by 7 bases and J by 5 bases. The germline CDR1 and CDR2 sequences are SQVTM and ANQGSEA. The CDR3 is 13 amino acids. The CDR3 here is CSGGGLARDTQYF. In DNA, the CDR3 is TGCAGCGGGGGAGGACTAGCTAGAGATACGCAGTATTTT.

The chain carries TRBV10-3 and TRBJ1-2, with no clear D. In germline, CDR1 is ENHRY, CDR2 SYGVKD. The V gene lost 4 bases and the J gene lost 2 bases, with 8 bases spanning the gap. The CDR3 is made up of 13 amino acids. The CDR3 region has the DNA TGTGCCATCAGTGCTCGAACCAACTATGGCTACACCTTC. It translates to CAISARTNYGYTF.

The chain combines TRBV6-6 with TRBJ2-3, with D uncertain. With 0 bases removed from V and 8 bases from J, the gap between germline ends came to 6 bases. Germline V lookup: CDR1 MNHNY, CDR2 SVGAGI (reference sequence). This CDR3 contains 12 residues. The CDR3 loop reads CASSYSGSTQYF. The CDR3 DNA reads TGTGCCAGCAGTTACTCCGGATCTACGCAGTATTTT.

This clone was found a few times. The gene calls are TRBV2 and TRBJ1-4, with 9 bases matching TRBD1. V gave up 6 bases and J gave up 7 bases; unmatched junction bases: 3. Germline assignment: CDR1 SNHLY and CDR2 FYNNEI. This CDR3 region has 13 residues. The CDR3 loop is CASRETGGEKLFF. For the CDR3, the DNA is TGTGCCAGCAGAGAGACAGGGGGTGAAAAACTGTTTTTT.

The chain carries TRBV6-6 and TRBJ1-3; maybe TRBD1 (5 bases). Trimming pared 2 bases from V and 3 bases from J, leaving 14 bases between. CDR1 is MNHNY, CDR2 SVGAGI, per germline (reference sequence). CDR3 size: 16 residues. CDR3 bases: TGTGCCAGCAGTTACGTCTTGTCGGGGGTTGGAAACACCATATATTTT. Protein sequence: CASSYVLSGVGNTIYF.

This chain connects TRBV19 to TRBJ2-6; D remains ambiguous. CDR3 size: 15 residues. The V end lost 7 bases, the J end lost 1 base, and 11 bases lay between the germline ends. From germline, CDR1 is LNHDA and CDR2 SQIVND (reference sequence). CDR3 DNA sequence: TGTGCCAGTAAAGGGCAGACTTCTGGGGCCAACGTCCTGACTTTC. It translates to CASKGQTSGANVLTF.

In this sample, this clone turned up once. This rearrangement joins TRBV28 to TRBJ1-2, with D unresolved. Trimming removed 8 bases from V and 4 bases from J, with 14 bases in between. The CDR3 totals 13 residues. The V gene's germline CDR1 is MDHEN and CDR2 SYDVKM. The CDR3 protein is CASGVIKSYGYTF. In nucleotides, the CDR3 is TGTGCCAGCGGGGTTATTAAGAGCTATGGCTACACCTTC.

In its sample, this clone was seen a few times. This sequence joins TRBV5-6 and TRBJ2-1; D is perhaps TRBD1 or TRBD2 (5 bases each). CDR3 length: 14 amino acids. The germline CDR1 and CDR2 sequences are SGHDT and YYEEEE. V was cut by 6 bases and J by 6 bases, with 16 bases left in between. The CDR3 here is CASTSLGTSNEQFF. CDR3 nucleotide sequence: TGTGCCAGCACCTCCCTCGGGACCTCCAATGAGCAGTTCTTC. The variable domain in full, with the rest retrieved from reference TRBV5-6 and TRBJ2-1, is DAGVTQSPTHLIKTRGQQVTLRCSPKSGHDTVSWYQQALGQGPQFIFQYYEEEERQRGNFPDRFSGHQFPNYSSELNVNALLLGDSALYLCASTSLGTSNEQFFGPGTRLTVL.

CDR3 sequence reads: CATGDTAWGEQFF. For the CDR3, the DNA is TGTGCCACCGGGGACACCGCCTGGGGTGAGCAGTTCTTC. The chain has TRBV10-3 and TRBJ2-1, with a tentative D call TRBD1 (6 bases). CDR3 length equals 13 residues. Germline lookup yields CDR1 ENHRY and CDR2 SYGVKD. Trimming took 10 bases from V and 9 from J, leaving 19 bases between them.

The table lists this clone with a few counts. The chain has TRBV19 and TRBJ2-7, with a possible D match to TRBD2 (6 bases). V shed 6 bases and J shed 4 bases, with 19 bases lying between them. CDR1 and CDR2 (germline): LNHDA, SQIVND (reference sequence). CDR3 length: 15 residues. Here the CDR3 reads CASSHPGEGSYEQYF. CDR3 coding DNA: TGTGCCAGTAGCCACCCGGGAGAAGGTAGTTACGAGCAGTACTTC.

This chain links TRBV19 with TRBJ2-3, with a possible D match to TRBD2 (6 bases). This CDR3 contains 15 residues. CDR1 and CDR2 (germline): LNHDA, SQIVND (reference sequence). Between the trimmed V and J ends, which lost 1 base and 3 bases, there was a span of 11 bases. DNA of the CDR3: TGTGCCAGTAGTATAGCGGGAGCCGGGACAGATACGCAGTATTTT. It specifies CASSIAGAGTDTQYF.

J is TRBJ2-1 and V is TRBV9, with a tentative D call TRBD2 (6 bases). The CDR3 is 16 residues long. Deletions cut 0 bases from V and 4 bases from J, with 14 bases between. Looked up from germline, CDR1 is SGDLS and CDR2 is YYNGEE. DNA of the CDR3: TGTGCCAGCAGCGTAGTGGGGGACTTACAGTACAATGAGCAGTTCTTC. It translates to CASSVVGDLQYNEQFF.

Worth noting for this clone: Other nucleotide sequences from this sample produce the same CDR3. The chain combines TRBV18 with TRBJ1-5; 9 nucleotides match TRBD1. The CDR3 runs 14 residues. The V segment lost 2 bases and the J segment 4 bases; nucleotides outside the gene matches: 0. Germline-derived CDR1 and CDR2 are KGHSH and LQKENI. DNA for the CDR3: TGTGCCAGCTCACCAGGACAGGGGAATCAGCCCCAGCATTTT. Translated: CASSPGQGNQPQHF.